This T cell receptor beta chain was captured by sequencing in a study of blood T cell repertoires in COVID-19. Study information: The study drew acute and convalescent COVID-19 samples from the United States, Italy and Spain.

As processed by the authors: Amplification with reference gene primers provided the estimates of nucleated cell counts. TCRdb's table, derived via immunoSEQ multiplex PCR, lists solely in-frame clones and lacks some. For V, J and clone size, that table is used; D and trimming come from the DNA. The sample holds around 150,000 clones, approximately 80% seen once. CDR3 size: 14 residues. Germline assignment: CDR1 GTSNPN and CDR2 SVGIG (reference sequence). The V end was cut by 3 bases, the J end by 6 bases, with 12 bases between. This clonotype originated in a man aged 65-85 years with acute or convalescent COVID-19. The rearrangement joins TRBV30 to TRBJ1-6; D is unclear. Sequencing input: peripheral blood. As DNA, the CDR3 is TGTGCCTGGAGAGAGGGAGGTAGTAATTCACCCCTCCACTTT. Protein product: CAWREGGSNSPLHF.